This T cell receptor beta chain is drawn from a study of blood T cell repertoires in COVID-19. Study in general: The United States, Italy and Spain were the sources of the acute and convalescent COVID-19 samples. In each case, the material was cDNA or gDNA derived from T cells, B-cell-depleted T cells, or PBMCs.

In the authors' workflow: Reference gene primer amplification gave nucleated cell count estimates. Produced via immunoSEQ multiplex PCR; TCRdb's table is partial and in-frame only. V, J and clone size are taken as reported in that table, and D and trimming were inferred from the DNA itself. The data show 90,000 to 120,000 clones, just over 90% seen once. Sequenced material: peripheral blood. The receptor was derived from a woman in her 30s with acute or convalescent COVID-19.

CDR3 in amino acids: CASSIRGEQPQHF. The CDR3 nucleotides are TGTGCCAGCAGCATCAGGGGGGAACAGCCCCAGCATTTT. The chain recombines TRBV7-2 with TRBJ1-5; 7 positions match TRBD1. V was pared by 5 bases and J by 7 bases, with 5 bases of the junction left unmatched. CDR1 and CDR2 (germline): SGHTA, FQGNSA. This CDR3 comprises 13 residues.